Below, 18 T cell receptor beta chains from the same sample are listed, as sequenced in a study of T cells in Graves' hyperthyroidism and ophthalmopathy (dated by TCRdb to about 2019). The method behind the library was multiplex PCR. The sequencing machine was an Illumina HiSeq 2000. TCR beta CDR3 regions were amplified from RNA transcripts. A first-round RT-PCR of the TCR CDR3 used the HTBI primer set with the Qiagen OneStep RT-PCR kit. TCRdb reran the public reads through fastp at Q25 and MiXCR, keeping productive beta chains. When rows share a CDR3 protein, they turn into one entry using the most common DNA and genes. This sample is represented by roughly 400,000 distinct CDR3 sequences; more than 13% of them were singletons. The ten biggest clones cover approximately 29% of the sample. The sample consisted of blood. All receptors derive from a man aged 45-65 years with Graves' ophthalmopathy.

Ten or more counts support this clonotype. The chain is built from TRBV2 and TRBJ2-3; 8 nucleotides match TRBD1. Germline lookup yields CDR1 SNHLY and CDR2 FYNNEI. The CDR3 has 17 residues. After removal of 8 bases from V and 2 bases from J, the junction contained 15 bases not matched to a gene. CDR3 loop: CASGGQAAPKSTDTQYF. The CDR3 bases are TGTGCCAGCGGGGGACAGGCAGCCCCTAAATCCACAGATACGCAGTATTTT.

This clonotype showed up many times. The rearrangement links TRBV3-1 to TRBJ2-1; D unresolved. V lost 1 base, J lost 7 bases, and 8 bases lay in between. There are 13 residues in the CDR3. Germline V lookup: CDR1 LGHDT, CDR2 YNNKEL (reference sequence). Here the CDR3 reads CASSQVEFNEQFF. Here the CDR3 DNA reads TGTGCCAGCAGCCAAGTGGAGTTTAATGAGCAGTTCTTC.

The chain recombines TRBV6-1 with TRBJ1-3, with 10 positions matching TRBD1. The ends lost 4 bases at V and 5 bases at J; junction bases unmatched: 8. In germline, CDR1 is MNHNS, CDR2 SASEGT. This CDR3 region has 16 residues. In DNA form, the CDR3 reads TGTGCCAGCAGTGGCCGGGACAGGGGAATTAGAAACACCATATATTTT. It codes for CASSGRDRGIRNTIYF.

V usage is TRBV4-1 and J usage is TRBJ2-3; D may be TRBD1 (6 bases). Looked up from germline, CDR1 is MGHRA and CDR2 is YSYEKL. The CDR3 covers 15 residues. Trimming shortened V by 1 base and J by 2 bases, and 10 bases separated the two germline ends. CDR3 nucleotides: TGCGCCAGCAGCCAAGGGGACACGAACACAGATACGCAGTATTTT. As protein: CASSQGDTNTDTQYF.

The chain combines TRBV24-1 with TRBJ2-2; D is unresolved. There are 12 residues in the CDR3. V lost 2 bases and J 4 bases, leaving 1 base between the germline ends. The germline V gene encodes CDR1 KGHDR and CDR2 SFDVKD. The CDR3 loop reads CATSDSTGELFF. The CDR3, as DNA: TGTGCCACCAGTGATTCCACCGGGGAGCTGTTTTTT.

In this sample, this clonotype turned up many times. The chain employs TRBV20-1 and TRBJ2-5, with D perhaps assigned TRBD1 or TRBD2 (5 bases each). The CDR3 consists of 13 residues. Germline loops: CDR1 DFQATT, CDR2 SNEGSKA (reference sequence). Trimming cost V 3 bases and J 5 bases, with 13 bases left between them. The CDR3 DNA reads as TGCAGTGCTAGGACCTTGGGGGAGGAGACCCAGTACTTC. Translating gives CSARTLGEETQYF.

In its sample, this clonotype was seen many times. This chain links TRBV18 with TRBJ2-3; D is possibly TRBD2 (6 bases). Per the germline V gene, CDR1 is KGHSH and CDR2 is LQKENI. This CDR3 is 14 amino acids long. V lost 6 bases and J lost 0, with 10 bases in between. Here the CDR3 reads CASSKSGSTDTQYF. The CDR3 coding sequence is TGTGCCAGCTCCAAAAGCGGGAGCACAGATACGCAGTATTTT.

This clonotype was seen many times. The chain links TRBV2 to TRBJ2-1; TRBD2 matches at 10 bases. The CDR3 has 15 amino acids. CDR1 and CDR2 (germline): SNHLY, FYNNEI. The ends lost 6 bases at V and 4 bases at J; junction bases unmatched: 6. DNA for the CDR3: TGTGCCAGCAGGCTAGCGGGAGTTCGGTACAATGAGCAGTTCTTC. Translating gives CASRLAGVRYNEQFF.

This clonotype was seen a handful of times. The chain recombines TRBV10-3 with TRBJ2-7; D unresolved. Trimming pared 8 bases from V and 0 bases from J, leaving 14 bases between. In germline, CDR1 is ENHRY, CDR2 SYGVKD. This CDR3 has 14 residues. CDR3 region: CAIVGGRSSYEQYF. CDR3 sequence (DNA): TGTGCCATCGTTGGCGGTAGGAGCTCCTACGAGCAGTACTTC.

The CDR3 region has the DNA TGTGCCAGTAGTAACCTAGCGGCAAAACCAGATACGCAGTATTTT. The encoded protein is CASSNLAAKPDTQYF. This chain uses TRBV19 with TRBJ2-3; the match to TRBD2 covers 7 bases. Germline CDR1 LNHDA, CDR2 SQIVND (reference sequence). The CDR3 is 15 amino acids. V lost 4 bases to trimming and J lost 4 bases; unmatched junction nucleotides: 8. The whole variable domain, filled in from reference TRBV19 and TRBJ2-3, reads DGGITQSPKYLFRKEGQNVTLSCEQNLNHDAMYWYRQDPGQGLRLIYYSQIVNDFQKGDIAEGYSVSREKKESFPLTVTSAQKNPTAFYLCASSNLAAKPDTQYFGPGTRLTVL.

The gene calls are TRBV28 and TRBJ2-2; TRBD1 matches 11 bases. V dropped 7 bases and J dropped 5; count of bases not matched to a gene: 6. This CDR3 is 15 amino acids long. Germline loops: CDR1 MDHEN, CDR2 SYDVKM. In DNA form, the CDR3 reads TGTGCCAGCACCTCGGGGACAGGGGGAACCGGGGAGCTGTTTTTT. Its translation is CASTSGTGGTGELFF.

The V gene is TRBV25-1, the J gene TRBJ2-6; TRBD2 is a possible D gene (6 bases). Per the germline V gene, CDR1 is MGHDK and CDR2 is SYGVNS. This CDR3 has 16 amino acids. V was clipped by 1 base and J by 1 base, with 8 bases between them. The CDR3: CASSEFRGSGANVLTF. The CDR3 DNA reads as TGTGCCAGCAGTGAATTTCGGGGGTCTGGGGCCAACGTCCTGACTTTC.

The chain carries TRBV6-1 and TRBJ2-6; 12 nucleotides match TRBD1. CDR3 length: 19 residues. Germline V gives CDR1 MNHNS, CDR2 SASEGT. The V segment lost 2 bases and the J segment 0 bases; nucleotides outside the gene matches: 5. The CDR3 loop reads CASSERDRGLGSGANVLTF. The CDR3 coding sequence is TGTGCCAGCAGTGAAAGGGACAGGGGGCTGGGCTCTGGGGCCAACGTCCTGACTTTC.

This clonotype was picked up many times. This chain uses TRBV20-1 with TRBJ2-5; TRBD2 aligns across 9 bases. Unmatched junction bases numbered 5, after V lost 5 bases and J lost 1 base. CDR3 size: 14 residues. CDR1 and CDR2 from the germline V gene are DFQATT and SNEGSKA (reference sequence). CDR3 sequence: CSALQTSGQETQYF. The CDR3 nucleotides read TGCAGTGCTCTGCAGACTAGCGGCCAAGAGACCCAGTACTTC.

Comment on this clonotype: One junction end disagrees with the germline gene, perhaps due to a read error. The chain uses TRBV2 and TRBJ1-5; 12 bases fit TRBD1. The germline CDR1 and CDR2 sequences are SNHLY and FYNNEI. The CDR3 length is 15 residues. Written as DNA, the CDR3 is TGTACCAGCAGCGGGACAGGGGGCGCGGGTCAGCCCCAGCATTTT. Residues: CTSSGTGGAGQPQHF.

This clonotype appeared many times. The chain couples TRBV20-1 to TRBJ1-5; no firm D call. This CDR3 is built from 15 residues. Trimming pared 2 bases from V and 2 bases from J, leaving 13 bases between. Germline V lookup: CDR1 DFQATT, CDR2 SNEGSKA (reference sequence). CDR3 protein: CSARRSVVGNQPQHF. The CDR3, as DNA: TGCAGTGCTAGACGGTCGGTTGTGGGCAATCAGCCCCAGCATTTT.

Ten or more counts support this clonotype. The CDR3 DNA sequence: TGCAGTGCTAGCCTAACCGGGACAGGGACCTATGGCTACACCTTC. Its protein is CSASLTGTGTYGYTF. The chain recombines TRBV20-1 with TRBJ1-2, with 9 bases fitting TRBD1. Germline assignment: CDR1 DFQATT and CDR2 SNEGSKA (reference sequence). The V gene end was trimmed by 3 bases and the J gene end by 4 bases; junction bases not matched to a gene: 9. This CDR3 spans 15 amino acids.

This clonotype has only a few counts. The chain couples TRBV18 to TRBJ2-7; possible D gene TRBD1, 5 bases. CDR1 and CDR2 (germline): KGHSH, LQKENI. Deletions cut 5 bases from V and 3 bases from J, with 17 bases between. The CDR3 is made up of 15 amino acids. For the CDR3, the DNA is TGTGCCAGCTCAGCAGGACACAATGTCAACTACGAGCAGTACTTC. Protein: CASSAGHNVNYEQYF. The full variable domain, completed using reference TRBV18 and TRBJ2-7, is NAGVMQNPRHLVRRRGQEARLRCSPMKGHSHVYWYRQLPEEGLKFMVYLQKENIIDESGMPKERFSAEFPKEGPSILRIQQVVRGDSAAYFCASSAGHNVNYEQYFGPGTRLTVT.